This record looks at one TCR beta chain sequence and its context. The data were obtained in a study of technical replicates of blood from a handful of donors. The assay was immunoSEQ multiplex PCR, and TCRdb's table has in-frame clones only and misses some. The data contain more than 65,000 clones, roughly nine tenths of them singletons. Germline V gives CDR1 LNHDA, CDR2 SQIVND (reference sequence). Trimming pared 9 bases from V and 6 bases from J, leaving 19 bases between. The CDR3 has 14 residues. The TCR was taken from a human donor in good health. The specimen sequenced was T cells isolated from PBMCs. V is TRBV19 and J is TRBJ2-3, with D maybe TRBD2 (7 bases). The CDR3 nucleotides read TGTGCCAGCCTGAGGGGGGGCGCCGGCGATACGCAGTATTTT. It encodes CASLRGGAGDTQYF.